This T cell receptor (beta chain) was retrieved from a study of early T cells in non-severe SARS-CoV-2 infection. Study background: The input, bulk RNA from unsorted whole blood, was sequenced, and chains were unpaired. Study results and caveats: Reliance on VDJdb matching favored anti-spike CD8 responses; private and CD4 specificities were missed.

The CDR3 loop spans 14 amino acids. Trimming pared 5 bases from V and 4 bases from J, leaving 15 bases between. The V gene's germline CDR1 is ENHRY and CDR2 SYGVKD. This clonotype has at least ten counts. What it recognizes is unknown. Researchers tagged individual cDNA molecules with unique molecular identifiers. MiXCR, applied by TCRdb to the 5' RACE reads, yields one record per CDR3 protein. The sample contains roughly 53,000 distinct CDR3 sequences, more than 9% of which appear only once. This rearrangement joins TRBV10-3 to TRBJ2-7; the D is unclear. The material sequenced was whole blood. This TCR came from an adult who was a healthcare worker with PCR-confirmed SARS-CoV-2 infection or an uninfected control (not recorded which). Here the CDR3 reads CAISIRGLSYEQYF. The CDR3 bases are TGTGCCATCAGTATCAGAGGTCTGTCGTACGAGCAGTACTTC.